The subject of this entry is one T cell receptor (beta chain). Its antigen is unknown. These data are taken from a study of T cell responses to AZD1222 COVID-19 vaccine. This CDR3 spans 13 amino acids. V lost 7 bases to trimming and J lost 5 bases, with 14 bases between them. Clones were sequenced by immunoSEQ multiplex PCR, and TCRdb holds only the in-frame ones, with some missing. This table holds approximately 140,000 clones, about nine tenths found once. Pooling covered second doses at about 4 or about 12 weeks. General observations from the study: Vaccination with two AZD1222 doses was followed by a rise in Spike-specific TCR breadth and depth.

This sequence joins TRBV12-3 or TRBV12-4 and TRBJ2-5, with no clear D. The sequence was obtained from an adult who received the AZD1222 COVID-19 vaccine. Sequenced material: peripheral blood, taken 28 days after the second AZD1222 dose. CDR3 protein: CASKLPGSETQYF. CDR3 coding DNA: TGTGCCAGCAAACTACCGGGTTCGGAGACCCAGTACTTC.